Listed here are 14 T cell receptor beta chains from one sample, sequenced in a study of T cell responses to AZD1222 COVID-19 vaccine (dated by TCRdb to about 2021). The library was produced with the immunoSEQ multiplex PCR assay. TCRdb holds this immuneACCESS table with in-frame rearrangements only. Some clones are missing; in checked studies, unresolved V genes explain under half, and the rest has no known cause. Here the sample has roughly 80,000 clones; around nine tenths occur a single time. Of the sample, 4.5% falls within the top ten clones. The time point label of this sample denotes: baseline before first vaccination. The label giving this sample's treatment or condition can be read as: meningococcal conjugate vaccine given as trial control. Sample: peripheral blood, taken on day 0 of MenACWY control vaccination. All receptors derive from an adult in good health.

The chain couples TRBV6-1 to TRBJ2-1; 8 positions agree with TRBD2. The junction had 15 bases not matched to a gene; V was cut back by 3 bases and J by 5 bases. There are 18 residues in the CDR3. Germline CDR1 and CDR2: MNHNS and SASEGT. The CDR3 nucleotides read TGTGCCAGCAGTGACACTCTATCGGGACTAGGGGGAAACAATGAGCAGTTCTTC. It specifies CASSDTLSGLGGNNEQFF.

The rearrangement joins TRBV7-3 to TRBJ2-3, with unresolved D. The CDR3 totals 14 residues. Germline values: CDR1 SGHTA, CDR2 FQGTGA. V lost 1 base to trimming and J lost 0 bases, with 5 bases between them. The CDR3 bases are TGTGCCAGCAGCTTAATTCCTAGCACAGATACGCAGTATTTT. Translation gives CASSLIPSTDTQYF. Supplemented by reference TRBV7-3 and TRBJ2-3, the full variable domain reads GAGVSQTPSNKVTEKGKYVELRCDPISGHTALYWYRQSLGQGPEFLIYFQGTGAADDSGLPNDRFFAVRPEGSVSTLKIQRTERGDSAVYLCASSLIPSTDTQYFGPGTRLTVL.

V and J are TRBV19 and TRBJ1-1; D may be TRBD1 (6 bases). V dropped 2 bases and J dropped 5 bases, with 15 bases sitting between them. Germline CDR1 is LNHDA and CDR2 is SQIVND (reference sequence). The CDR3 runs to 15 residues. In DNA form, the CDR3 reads TGTGCCAGTAGTATATCCCCCACAGGGCGTACTGAAGCTTTCTTT. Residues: CASSISPTGRTEAFF.

Here the CDR3 DNA reads TGTGCCAGCAGCCCCTACGGGACCTCTGGAAACACCATATATTTT. The encoded protein is CASSPYGTSGNTIYF. V is TRBV11-2 and J is TRBJ1-3; D may be TRBD1 (5 bases). The CDR3 length is 15 residues. Germline assignment: CDR1 SGHAT and CDR2 FQNNGV. With 5 bases removed from V and 0 bases from J, the gap between germline ends came to 11 bases. Supplemented by reference TRBV11-2 and TRBJ1-3, the full variable domain reads EAGVAQSPRYKIIEKRQSVAFWCNPISGHATLYWYQQILGQGPKLLIQFQNNGVVDDSQLPKDRFSAERLKGVDSTLKIQPAKLEDSAVYLCASSPYGTSGNTIYFGEGSWLTVV.

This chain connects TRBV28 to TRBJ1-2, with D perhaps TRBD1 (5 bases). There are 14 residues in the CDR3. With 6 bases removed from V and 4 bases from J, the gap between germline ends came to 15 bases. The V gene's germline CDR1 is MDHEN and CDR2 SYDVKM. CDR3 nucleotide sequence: TGTGCCAGCAGGCGGCAGGGAAGGACCTATGGCTACACCTTC. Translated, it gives CASRRQGRTYGYTF.

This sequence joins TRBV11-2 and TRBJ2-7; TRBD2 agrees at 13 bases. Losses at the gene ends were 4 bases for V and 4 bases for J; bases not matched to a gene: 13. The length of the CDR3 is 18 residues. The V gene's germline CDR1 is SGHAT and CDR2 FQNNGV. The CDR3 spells CASSSPYATSGRWYEQYF. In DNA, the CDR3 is TGTGCCAGCAGCTCCCCCTATGCGACTAGCGGGAGGTGGTACGAGCAGTACTTC.

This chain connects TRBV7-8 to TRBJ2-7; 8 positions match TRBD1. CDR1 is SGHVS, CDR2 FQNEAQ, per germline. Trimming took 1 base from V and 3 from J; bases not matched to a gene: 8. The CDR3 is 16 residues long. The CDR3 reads CASSLGFQGANYEQYF. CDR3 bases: TGTGCCAGCAGCTTAGGGTTCCAGGGGGCGAACTACGAGCAGTACTTC.

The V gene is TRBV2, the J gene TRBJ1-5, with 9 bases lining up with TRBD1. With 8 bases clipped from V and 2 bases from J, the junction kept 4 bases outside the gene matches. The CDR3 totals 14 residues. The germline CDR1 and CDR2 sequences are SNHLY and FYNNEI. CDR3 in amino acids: CASRDRAGNQPQHF. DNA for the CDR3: TGTGCCAGCCGGGACAGGGCGGGCAATCAGCCCCAGCATTTT.

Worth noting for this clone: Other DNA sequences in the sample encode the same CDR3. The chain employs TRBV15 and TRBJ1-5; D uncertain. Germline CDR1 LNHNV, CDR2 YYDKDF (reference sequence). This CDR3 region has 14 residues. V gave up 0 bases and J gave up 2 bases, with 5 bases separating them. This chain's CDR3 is CATSRDQGNQPQHF. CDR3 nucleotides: TGTGCCACCAGCAGAGATCAGGGCAATCAGCCCCAGCATTTT.

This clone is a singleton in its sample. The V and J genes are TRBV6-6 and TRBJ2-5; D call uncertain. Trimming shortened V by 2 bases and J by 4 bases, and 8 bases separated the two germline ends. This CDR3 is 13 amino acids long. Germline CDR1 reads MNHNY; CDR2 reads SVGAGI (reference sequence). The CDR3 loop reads CASSYGVGETQYF. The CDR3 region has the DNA TGTGCCAGCAGTTACGGGGTTGGAGAGACCCAGTACTTC.

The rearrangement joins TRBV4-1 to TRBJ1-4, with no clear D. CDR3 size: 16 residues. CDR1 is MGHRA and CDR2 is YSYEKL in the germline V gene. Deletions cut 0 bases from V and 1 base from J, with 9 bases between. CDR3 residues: CASSQDSILTNEKLFF. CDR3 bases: TGCGCCAGCAGCCAAGACAGCATTCTAACTAATGAAAAACTGTTTTTT.

The CDR3: CASSQRLAGEYNEQFF. The CDR3 DNA reads TGTGCCAGCTCACAACGACTAGCGGGAGAGTACAATGAGCAGTTCTTC. The V and J genes are TRBV18 and TRBJ2-1; 12 positions agree with TRBD2. J gave up 4 bases and V 4 bases, and 5 bases lay outside the gene matches. The CDR3 extends over 16 amino acids. Germline V gene lookup returns CDR1 KGHSH and CDR2 LQKENI.

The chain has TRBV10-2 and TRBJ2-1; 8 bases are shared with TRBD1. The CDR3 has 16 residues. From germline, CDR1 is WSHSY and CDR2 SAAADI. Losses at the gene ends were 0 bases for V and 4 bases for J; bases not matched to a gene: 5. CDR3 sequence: CASSESRQGRYNEQFF. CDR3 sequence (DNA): TGCGCCAGCAGTGAGTCCAGACAGGGGAGGTACAATGAGCAGTTCTTC.

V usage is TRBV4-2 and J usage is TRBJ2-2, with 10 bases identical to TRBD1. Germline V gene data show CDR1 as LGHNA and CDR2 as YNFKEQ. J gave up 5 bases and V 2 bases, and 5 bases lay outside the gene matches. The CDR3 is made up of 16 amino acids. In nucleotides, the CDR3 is TGTGCCAGCAGCCAATTCGGACAGGGGGGGACCGGGGAGCTGTTTTTT. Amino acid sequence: CASSQFGQGGTGELFF.